The entry below describes one T cell receptor (beta chain). Its antigen is as yet unknown. The germline V gene encodes CDR1 MNHNS and CDR2 SASEGT. This CDR3 contains 14 residues. J gave up 7 bases and V 10 bases, and 14 bases lay outside the gene matches. The sample belongs to a study of cytomegalovirus exposure and HLA in healthy donors. General study findings and limits: Reportedly, fewer N-insertions than the approximately 690-donor mean appeared in an Asian-associated ancestry cluster in a later analysis.

Amplification used 60 Vbeta primers and 13 Jbeta primers. Assay used: immunoSEQ multiplex PCR; TCRdb lists only in-frame clones, some missing. This sample carries 150,000 or so clones, roughly 70% of them seen once, and the ten largest clones take less than 11%. The chain is built from TRBV6-1 and TRBJ1-2; 8 positions agree with TRBD1. This TCR came from a man aged 25 to 40 in good health and CMV-seropositive. Material: PBMCs. Written as DNA, the CDR3 is TGTGCCACCTACTTAGGAACAGGGGGAAGTGGCTACACCTTC. It is translated as CATYLGTGGSGYTF.